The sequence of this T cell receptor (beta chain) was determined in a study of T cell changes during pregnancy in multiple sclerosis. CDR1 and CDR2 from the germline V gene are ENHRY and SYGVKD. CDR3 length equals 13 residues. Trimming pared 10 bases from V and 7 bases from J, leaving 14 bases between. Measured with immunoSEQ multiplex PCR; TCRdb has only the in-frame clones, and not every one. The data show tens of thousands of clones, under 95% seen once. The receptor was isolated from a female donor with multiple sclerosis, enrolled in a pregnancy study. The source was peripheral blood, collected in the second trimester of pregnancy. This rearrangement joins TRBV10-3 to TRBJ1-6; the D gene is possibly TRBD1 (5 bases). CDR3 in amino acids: CATHRDLNSPLHF. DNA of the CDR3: TGTGCCACCCACCGGGACTTAAATTCACCCCTCCACTTT.